This T cell receptor (gamma chain) was captured in a study of γδ T cells in repeated Plasmodium falciparum infection. Study background: Age- and gender-matched Australian children served as comparison for malaria-exposed Malian children. Study results and limitations: Waves of new clonotype selection appeared after repeated controlled infections in Vdelta2-negative, largely Vdelta1+, gammadelta T cells. Vdelta2-negative gammadelta repertoires appeared less diverse and less shared in Malian than Australian children.

The germline CDR1 and CDR2 sequences are VINAFY and YDVSNSKD. Trimming at V came to 3 bases and at J to 12 bases, leaving 8 bases not matched to a gene. The CDR3 is 11 residues long. This clone occurred many times. Its specificity is not known. Sequencing covered both gamma and delta TCR chains per sample. TCRdb fed the multiplex PCR reads to CATT. The sample carries over 25,000 gamma-chain clones, under 3% recorded once. Vgamma9/Vdelta2+ and Vdelta2-negative gammadelta T cells were flow-sorted from PBMC for bulk sequencing. The sample consisted of gamma-delta T cells from blood. The TCR originated in a pool of human donors (malaria-infected and uninfected, not separated). The chain uses TRGV5 and TRGJ1 or TRGJ2. In DNA form, the CDR3 reads TGTGCCACCTGGGACCTGCGGGGGAAACTCTTT. Encoded protein: CATWDLRGKLF.